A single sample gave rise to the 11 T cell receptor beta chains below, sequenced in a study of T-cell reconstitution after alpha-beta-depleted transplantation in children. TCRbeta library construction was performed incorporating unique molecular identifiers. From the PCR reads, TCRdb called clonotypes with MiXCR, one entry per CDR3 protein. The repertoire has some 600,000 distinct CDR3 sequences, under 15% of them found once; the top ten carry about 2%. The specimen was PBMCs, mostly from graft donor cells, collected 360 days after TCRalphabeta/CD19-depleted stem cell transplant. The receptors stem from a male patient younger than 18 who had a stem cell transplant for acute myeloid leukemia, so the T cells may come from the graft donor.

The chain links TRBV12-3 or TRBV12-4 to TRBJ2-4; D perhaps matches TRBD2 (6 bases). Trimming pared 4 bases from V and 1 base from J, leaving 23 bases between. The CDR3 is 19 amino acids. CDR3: CASSSEPSVLLSAKNIQYF. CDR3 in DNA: TGTGCCAGCAGTTCCGAACCTAGCGTCCTGCTCTCGGCCAAAAACATTCAGTACTTC.

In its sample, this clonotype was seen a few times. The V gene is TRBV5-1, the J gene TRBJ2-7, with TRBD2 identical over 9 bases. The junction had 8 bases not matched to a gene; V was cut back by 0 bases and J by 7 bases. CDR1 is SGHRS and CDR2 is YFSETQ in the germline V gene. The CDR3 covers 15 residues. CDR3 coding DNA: TGCGCCAGCAGCTTGGTCATTAGCGGGAGAATTGAGCAGTACTTC. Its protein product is CASSLVISGRIEQYF.

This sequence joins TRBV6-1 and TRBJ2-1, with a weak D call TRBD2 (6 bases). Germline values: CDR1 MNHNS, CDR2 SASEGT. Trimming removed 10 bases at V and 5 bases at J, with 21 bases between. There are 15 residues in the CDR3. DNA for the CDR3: TGTGCCACCTTGTCTTTGGGGGGACCGAACAATGAGCAGTTCTTC. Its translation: CATLSLGGPNNEQFF.

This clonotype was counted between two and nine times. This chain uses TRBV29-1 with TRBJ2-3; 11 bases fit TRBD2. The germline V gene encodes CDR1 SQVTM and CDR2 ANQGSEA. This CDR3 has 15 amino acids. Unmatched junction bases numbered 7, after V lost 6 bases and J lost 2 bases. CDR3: CSVGGLADITDTQYF. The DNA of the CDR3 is TGCAGCGTGGGGGGACTAGCGGATATCACAGATACGCAGTATTTT.

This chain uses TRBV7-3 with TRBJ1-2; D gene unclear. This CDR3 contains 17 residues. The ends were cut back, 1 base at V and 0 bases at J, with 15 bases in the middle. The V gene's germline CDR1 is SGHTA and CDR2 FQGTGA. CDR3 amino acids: CASSLNPPGFTNYGYTF. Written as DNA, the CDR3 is TGTGCCAGCAGCTTAAACCCCCCAGGCTTTACTAACTATGGCTACACCTTC.

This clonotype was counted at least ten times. The CDR3 nucleotides are TGTGCCAGGGGGGTCGGGTTTGAAGCTTTCTTT. This gives the protein CARGVGFEAFF. The V call is TRBV2, the J call TRBJ1-1, with D maybe TRBD1 (5 bases). Germline values: CDR1 SNHLY, CDR2 FYNNEI. The V end was cut by 9 bases, the J end by 7 bases, with 12 bases between. The CDR3 runs 11 residues. Full variable domain (remainder filled in from reference TRBV2 and TRBJ1-1): EPEVTQTPSHQVTQMGQEVILRCVPISNHLYFYWYRQILGQKVEFLVSFYNNEISEKSEIFDDQFSVERPDGSNFTLKIRSTKLEDSAMYFCARGVGFEAFFGQGTRLTVV.

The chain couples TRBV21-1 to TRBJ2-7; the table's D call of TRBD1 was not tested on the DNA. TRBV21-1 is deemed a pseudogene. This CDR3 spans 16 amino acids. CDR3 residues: CASSKTPRTDIYEQYF. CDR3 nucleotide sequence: TGTGCCAGCAGCAAAACACCCCGGACAGACATTTACGAGCAGTACTTC.

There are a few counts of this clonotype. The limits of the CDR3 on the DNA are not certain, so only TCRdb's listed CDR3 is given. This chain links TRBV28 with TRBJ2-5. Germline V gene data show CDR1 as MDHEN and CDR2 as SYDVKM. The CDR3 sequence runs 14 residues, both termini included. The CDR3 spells CASSSSGLRETQYF.

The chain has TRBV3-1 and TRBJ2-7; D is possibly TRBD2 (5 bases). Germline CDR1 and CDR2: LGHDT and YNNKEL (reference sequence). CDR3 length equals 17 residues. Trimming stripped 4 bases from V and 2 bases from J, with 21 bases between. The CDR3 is CASSPRLSVIYPYEQYF. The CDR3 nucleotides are TGTGCCAGCAGCCCTCGACTATCAGTAATATACCCCTACGAGCAGTACTTC.

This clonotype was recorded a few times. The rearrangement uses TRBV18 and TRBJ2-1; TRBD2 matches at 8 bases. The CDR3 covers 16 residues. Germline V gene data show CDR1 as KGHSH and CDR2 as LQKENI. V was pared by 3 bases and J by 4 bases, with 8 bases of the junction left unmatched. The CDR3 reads CASSPSGPSGYNEQFF. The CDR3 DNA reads TGTGCCAGCTCACCCTCCGGGCCTAGCGGGTACAATGAGCAGTTCTTC.

The CDR3 bases are TGTGCCAGCACCTGGGCAGGGGTAAAAGAGACCCAGTACTTC. It yields the protein CASTWAGVKETQYF. The chain uses TRBV2 and TRBJ2-5; D is possibly TRBD1 (6 bases). The CDR3 sequence is 14 residues long. Germline V CDR1 and CDR2: SNHLY, FYNNEI. Trimming shortened V by 7 bases and J by 3 bases, and 15 bases separated the two germline ends. Variable domain in full (rest from reference TRBV2 and TRBJ2-5): EPEVTQTPSHQVTQMGQEVILRCVPISNHLYFYWYRQILGQKVEFLVSFYNNEISEKSEIFDDQFSVERPDGSNFTLKIRSTKLEDSAMYFCASTWAGVKETQYFGPGTRLLVL.